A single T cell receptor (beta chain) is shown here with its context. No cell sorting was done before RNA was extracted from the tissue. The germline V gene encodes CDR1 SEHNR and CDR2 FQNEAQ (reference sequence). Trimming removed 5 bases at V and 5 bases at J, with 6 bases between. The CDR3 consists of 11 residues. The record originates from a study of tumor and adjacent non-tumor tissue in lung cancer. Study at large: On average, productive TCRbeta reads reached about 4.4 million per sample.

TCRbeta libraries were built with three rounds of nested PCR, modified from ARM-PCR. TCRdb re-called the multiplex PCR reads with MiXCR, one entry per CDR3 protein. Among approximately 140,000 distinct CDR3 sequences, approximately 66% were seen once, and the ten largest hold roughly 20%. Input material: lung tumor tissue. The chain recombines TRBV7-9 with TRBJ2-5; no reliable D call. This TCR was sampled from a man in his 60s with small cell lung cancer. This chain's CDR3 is CASSAGETQYF. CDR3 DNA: TGTGCCAGCAGCGCCGGTGAGACCCAGTACTTC. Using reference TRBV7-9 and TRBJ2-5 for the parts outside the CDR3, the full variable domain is DTGVSQNPRHKITKRGQNVTFRCDPISEHNRLYWYRQTLGQGPEFLTYFQNEAQLEKSRLLSDRFSAERPKGSFSTLEIQRTEQGDSAMYLCASSAGETQYFGPGTRLLVL.